The source of this TCR beta chain is a study of regulatory T cells in long-lasting Graves disease. Regarding the study as a whole: Having few samples may have compromised the accuracy.

Combining iRepertoire HTBI primers with Arm-PCR of CDR3 regions, the authors built TCR beta libraries. One entry per CDR3 protein results from TCRdb running MiXCR on the multiplex PCR reads. The sample carries about 430,000 distinct CDR3 sequences, approximately 22% recorded once. This clonotype has more than one count but fewer than ten. Its antigen is undetermined. Trimming removed 5 bases from V and 0 bases from J, with 11 bases in between. The CDR3 length is 14 residues. Germline-derived CDR1 and CDR2 are ENHRY and SYGVKD. Time point in this sample: persistent/refractory GD, antithyroid drugs over 5 years with positive TRAb. Researchers made the TCR library from RNA that was extracted from PBMCs.

The TCR originated in a female donor with Graves disease. Here the sequenced sample was peripheral blood mononuclear cells (PBMCs), taken when the disease was refractory, from a patient treated with antithyroid drugs. The genes are TRBV10-3 and TRBJ2-7, with D maybe TRBD1 (6 bases). The CDR3 nucleotides are TGTGCCATCAGTCCCACAGGGACCTCCTACGAGCAGTACTTC. Its protein product is CAISPTGTSYEQYF.